This T cell receptor (beta chain) is from a study of human T cells and chemical hapten exposure. Germline V gene lookup returns CDR1 SGHAT and CDR2 FQNNGV. This CDR3 contains 13 residues. With 4 bases removed from V and 11 bases from J, the gap between germline ends came to 17 bases. From the 5' RACE reads, TCRdb called clonotypes with MiXCR, one entry per CDR3 protein. The table includes 110,000 or so distinct CDR3 sequences, around a fifth detected once. Unfractionated whole blood yielded total RNA. The chain couples TRBV11-2 to TRBJ1-1; TRBD1 is a possible D gene (6 bases). The clonotype originates from a human donor in good health. The chain's CDR3 is CASSSEGGRRAFF. The DNA for the CDR3 is TGTGCCAGCAGCTCAGAGGGGGGCCGTAGGGCTTTCTTT.